This T cell receptor (beta chain) appears in the sequencing data of a study of blood T cell repertoires in COVID-19. Study background: Donors in the United States, Italy and Spain gave samples during acute or convalescent COVID-19. Nucleic acid was either cDNA or gDNA, and it came from T cells, B-cell-depleted T cells, or PBMCs.

Original processing methods: Counts of nucleated cells, estimated from reference gene primer amplification, were obtained. TCRdb's copy holds only in-frame clones and misses some; the assay was immunoSEQ multiplex PCR. V and J calls plus clone size are reproduced from that table; the DNA served to infer D and trimming. Found here are tens of thousands of clones, around nine tenths of them singletons; the top ten hold approximately 5%. The CDR3 covers 13 residues. The germline V gene has CDR1 MNHEY and CDR2 SMNVEV (reference sequence). Germline trimming cut 6 bases from V and 8 bases from J; bases unmatched to any gene: 8.

The origin of this receptor is a human donor in a cohort sampled during active COVID-19. The chain links TRBV27 to TRBJ1-2; 8 bases map to TRBD1. The sequencing input was peripheral blood. CDR3 residues: CASSLGQAGGYTF. The CDR3 coding sequence is TGTGCCAGCAGCCTGGGACAGGCCGGGGGCTACACCTTC.